This T cell receptor (beta chain) was retrieved from a study of T cells in Graves' hyperthyroidism and ophthalmopathy. Study observations and caveats: Model-based prediction identified ophthalmopathy a median 6.5 months prior to its onset. Most thyroid clonotypes expanded above 0.001 were also detected in blood.

Germline V gene lookup returns CDR1 SGHRS and CDR2 YFSETQ. The CDR3 consists of 15 residues. The junction had 7 bases not matched to a gene; V was cut back by 3 bases and J by 4 bases. This clonotype was observed a few times. Antigen: not known. Patients were excluded because of uncontrolled infection, other autoimmune disease, pregnancy or lactation. Thyroid ultrasound, orbital computed tomography, clinical symptoms, and serum thyroxine and TRAb underpinned diagnoses. Amplification yielded TCR beta CDR3 regions, with RNA transcripts as the source. RT-PCR in the first round (using the HTBI primer set) targeted the TCR CDR3. TCRdb used MiXCR to reprocess the multiplex PCR reads, holding one entry per CDR3 protein. Of about 460,000 distinct CDR3 sequences in the sample, approximately 23% are singletons; the top ten hold 49%.

The source is an older woman with Graves' ophthalmopathy. The genes are TRBV5-1 and TRBJ1-2; the match to TRBD1 covers 9 bases. Sequencing input: blood. The chain's CDR3 is CASSSPGQGVYGYTF. CDR3 coding DNA: TGCGCCAGCAGCTCGCCGGGACAGGGAGTCTATGGCTACACCTTC.